This T cell receptor beta chain was documented in a study of regulatory T cells in long-lasting Graves disease. The CDR3 is made up of 14 amino acids. The V gene lost 6 bases and the J gene lost 7 bases, with 16 bases spanning the gap. In germline, CDR1 is MDHEN, CDR2 SYDVKM. With iRepertoire HTBI primers and Arm-PCR of CDR3 regions, TCR beta libraries were built. Each CDR3 protein gets one entry after TCRdb re-called the multiplex PCR reads with MiXCR. The sample consists of about 460,000 distinct CDR3 sequences, approximately 23% of them appearing once. Study results and caveats: Samples came from peripheral blood alone, without thyroid tissue.

As for time point: persistent/refractory GD, antithyroid drugs over 5 years with positive TRAb. Construction of the TCR library relied on RNA isolated from PBMCs. This clonotype was observed many times. The target antigen is unknown. The chain carries TRBV28 and TRBJ1-5; TRBD1 is a possible D gene (6 bases). This receptor was obtained from a female donor with Graves disease. The specimen was peripheral blood mononuclear cells (PBMCs), collected when the disease was refractory, from a patient treated with antithyroid drugs. The CDR3 DNA follows: TGTGCCAGCAGACGTAGCAGGGGAGGACAGCCCCAGCATTTT. Translated, it gives CASRRSRGGQPQHF.